This paragraph covers one T cell receptor (beta chain) sequence. This specimen belongs to a study of T cell responses to AZD1222 COVID-19 vaccine. The CDR3 sequence is 15 residues long. Germline lookup yields CDR1 SGHDT and CDR2 YYEEEE. With 1 base removed from V and 5 bases from J, the gap between germline ends came to 15 bases. The data were produced by immunoSEQ multiplex PCR, yet TCRdb's version contains in-frame clones alone and is incomplete. The data hold 100,000 to 150,000 clones, with more than 85% observed a single time. This TCR was sampled from an adult in good health. The chain uses TRBV5-6 and TRBJ2-5, with no clear D. The sample was peripheral blood, taken on day 0 of AZD1222 vaccination. CDR3 nucleotides: TGTGCCAGCAGCTTGTTGGAGAGCGCGGCGGAGACCCAGTACTTC. This gives the protein CASSLLESAAETQYF.